This passage covers 27 T cell receptor beta chains from one sample sequenced in a study of blood T cells in healthy people across ages (dated by TCRdb to about 2015). The library was obtained by 5' RACE. Instrument used: Illumina HiSeq 2500. A second PCR of about 6 to 12 cycles was run with a J-beta primer mix and a sample-barcoded 5' primer. The raw public reads went through TCRdb reprocessing: fastp at Q25, MiXCR clone calling, in-frame beta chains kept. Rows matching on CDR3 protein sequence are summarized as one entry with the most common DNA and genes. The sample table records about 1.7 million distinct CDR3 sequences; 28% of these occur just once. 7.7% of the sample goes to the ten largest clones. The specimen was blood. Every receptor here comes from a woman aged 25 to 39 in good health.

CDR3: CASSYSGGAQDTQYF. CDR3 bases: TGTGCCAGCAGTTATAGCGGGGGGGCCCAGGATACGCAGTATTTT. V usage is TRBV28 and J usage is TRBJ2-3; 11 nucleotides align to TRBD2. The length of the CDR3 is 15 residues. The V gene end was trimmed by 4 bases and the J gene end by 6 bases; junction bases not matched to a gene: 6. Germline V gives CDR1 MDHEN, CDR2 SYDVKM.

The chain carries TRBV29-1 and TRBJ1-3; 10 positions agree with TRBD1. After removal of 6 bases from V and 4 bases from J, the junction contained 12 bases not matched to a gene. The CDR3 runs to 16 residues. CDR1 and CDR2 from the germline V gene are SQVTM and ANQGSEA. CDR3 amino acids: CSVDPGQGNSGNTIYF. The CDR3 region has the DNA TGCAGCGTAGACCCGGGACAGGGGAATTCCGGAAACACCATATATTTT.

DNA of the CDR3: TGCAGGGGCGGGGGAGGGAAGACTGAAGCTTTCTTT. Amino acids: CRGGGGKTEAFF. This chain links TRBV20-1 with TRBJ1-1, with D possibly being TRBD1 (5 bases). Germline V CDR1 and CDR2: DFQATT, SNEGSKA (reference sequence). The CDR3 covers 12 residues.

This clonotype was observed at least ten times. The chain joins TRBV29-1 to TRBJ1-2; 8 bases map to TRBD1. V lost 7 bases and J lost 3; bases outside the gene matches: 7. The germline V gene encodes CDR1 SQVTM and CDR2 ANQGSEA. The CDR3 runs 13 residues. The chain's CDR3 is CSARTGRDYGYTF. CDR3 bases: TGCAGCGCAAGGACAGGGCGGGACTATGGCTACACCTTC.

This clonotype was observed a few times. This chain links TRBV4-3 with TRBJ2-6; 8 bases match TRBD1. Germline V gene data show CDR1 as LGHNA and CDR2 as YSLEER. Trimming at V came to 3 bases and at J to 3 bases, leaving 4 bases not matched to a gene. The CDR3 runs to 16 residues. CDR3: CASSQWGTGGANVLTF. As DNA, the CDR3 is TGCGCCAGCAGCCAGTGGGGGACAGGTGGGGCCAACGTCCTGACTTTC.

The chain couples TRBV27 to TRBJ1-2; TRBD1 matches 7 bases. The CDR3 loop spans 15 amino acids. Germline CDR1 and CDR2: MNHEY and SMNVEV (reference sequence). Unmatched junction bases numbered 9, after V lost 6 bases and J lost 2 bases. CDR3 bases: TGTGCCAGCAGCGTAGTTCCGGGACAGAACTATGGCTACACCTTC. As protein: CASSVVPGQNYGYTF.

A remark on this clonotype: One junction end does not reproduce the germline sequence, and a read error may be involved. The chain links TRBV7-2 to TRBJ2-5; D assignment may be TRBD1 or TRBD2 (6 bases each). The germline V gene encodes CDR1 SGHTA and CDR2 FQGNSA. The CDR3 extends over 15 amino acids. The CDR3 protein is CACSFGGGGWETQYF. As DNA, the CDR3 is TGTGCCTGCAGCTTCGGCGGAGGGGGGTGGGAGACCCAGTACTTC.

The chain links TRBV25-1 to TRBJ1-2; no definite D call. Trimming took 4 bases from V and 2 from J, leaving 11 bases between them. CDR3 length: 14 residues. Germline CDR1 is MGHDK and CDR2 is SYGVNS. The CDR3 nucleotides read TGTGCCAGCAGTGTGGCAGGAATAAACTATGGCTACACCTTC. Amino acids: CASSVAGINYGYTF.

In its sample, this clonotype was seen a few times. The rearrangement links TRBV10-3 to TRBJ2-2; D might be TRBD1 or TRBD2, each matching 5 bases. The CDR3 is 16 residues long. Per germline, CDR1 ENHRY and CDR2 SYGVKD. V dropped 0 bases and J dropped 1 base, with 9 bases sitting between them. The CDR3, as DNA: TGTGCCATCAGTGAGTCGGGACGGGGGAACACCGGGGAGCTGTTTTTT. It yields the protein CAISESGRGNTGELFF.

This clonotype was detected only a few times. The junction differs from germline at one of its ends, possibly a read error. V and J are TRBV24-1 and TRBJ2-3, with 8 bases lining up with TRBD2. Germline assignment: CDR1 KGHDR and CDR2 SFDVKD. The CDR3 consists of 17 residues. CDR3 in amino acids: CASSDGPAGVTTDTQYF. CDR3 nucleotide sequence: TGTGCCTCCAGTGATGGTCCAGCGGGAGTGACGACAGATACGCAGTATTTT.

Concerning this clonotype: Since a much larger clone is just one base distant, this may be a read error. Here the CDR3 omits its conserved ending phenylalanine or tryptophan, so a read error is the likely source. Because the CDR3's place on the DNA is in doubt, the DNA is left out and the CDR3 is given as listed by TCRdb. This chain uses TRBV20-1 with TRBJ2-1; the tabulated D call, TRBD1, remains unverified against the DNA. The CDR3 is 8 residues long, counting both termini. Germline CDR1 and CDR2: DFQATT and SNEGSKA (reference sequence). The CDR3 reads CSADREFV.

This clonotype was detected a few times. The rearrangement uses TRBV18 and TRBJ1-1; maybe TRBD1 (5 bases). CDR3 size: 15 residues. Trimming took 1 base from V and 4 from J, leaving 13 bases between them. The germline CDR1 and CDR2 sequences are KGHSH and LQKENI. CDR3 bases: TGTGCCAGCTCACCACGGGTCCAGGGCTCCACTGAAGCTTTCTTT. This sequence encodes CASSPRVQGSTEAFF.

The V call is TRBV6-6, the J call TRBJ2-5; D remains unclear. The CDR3 contains 17 residues. V dropped 2 bases and J dropped 4 bases, with 20 bases sitting between them. Germline V gene lookup returns CDR1 MNHNY and CDR2 SVGAGI (reference sequence). CDR3 nucleotide sequence: TGTGCCAGCAGTTACGCTCTTCGGCTGTGGCCCCCAGAGACCCAGTACTTC. Amino acid sequence: CASSYALRLWPPETQYF.

The sample holds many counts of this clonotype. The rearrangement uses TRBV10-2 and TRBJ2-1; D may correspond to TRBD1 or TRBD2 (5 bases each). The germline V and J ends were trimmed by 6 bases and 10 bases, with 19 bases remaining between them. This CDR3 contains 14 residues. Germline V gene lookup returns CDR1 WSHSY and CDR2 SAAADI. This chain's CDR3 is CASSGTSGGSEQFF. As DNA, the CDR3 is TGCGCCAGCAGCGGGACCTCTGGGGGTAGCGAGCAGTTCTTC.

Details on this clonotype: This may be a read error: a much more frequent sequence differs by one nucleotide. This chain links TRBV28 with TRBJ2-1; 7 bases align to TRBD1. The germline CDR1 and CDR2 sequences are MDHEN and SYDVKM. There are 11 residues in the CDR3. The DNA for the CDR3 is TGTGCCTGCAGCTCGACAGGGAAGCAGTTCTTC. Its translation: CACSSTGKQFF.

This clonotype was seen more than once but under ten times. This chain joins TRBV6-5 and TRBJ2-1, with 12 bases aligning to TRBD2. Germline trimming cut 4 bases from V and 0 bases from J; bases unmatched to any gene: 7. The CDR3 length is 18 residues. Germline V gives CDR1 MNHEY, CDR2 SVGAGI. Here the CDR3 DNA reads TGTGCCAGCAGTTCATCTAGCGGGGGGGCGACCTCCTACAATGAGCAGTTCTTC. Its protein is CASSSSSGGATSYNEQFF.

This chain's CDR3 is CASSPGPTAFF. In DNA form, the CDR3 reads TGTGCCAGCAGCCCGGGCCCGACAGCTTTCTTT. The J gene is TRBJ1-1, the V gene TRBV12-3 or TRBV12-4; unclear D gene. CDR3 length equals 11 residues. Trimming cost V 6 bases and J 10 bases, with 12 bases left between them.

In this sample, this clonotype turned up many times. This chain links TRBV6-2 or TRBV6-3 with TRBJ2-7; no clear D gene. Germline V CDR1 and CDR2: MNHEY, SVGEGT. CDR3 length: 11 amino acids. V was trimmed by 6 bases and J by 7 bases, leaving 10 bases between them. Here the CDR3 reads CASSPGWEQYF. The DNA for the CDR3 is TGTGCCAGCAGCCCGGGCTGGGAGCAGTACTTC.

This clonotype showed up many times. The chain joins TRBV28 to TRBJ2-7, with TRBD2 matching 10 bases. Germline CDR1 MDHEN, CDR2 SYDVKM. The CDR3 length is 15 residues. Trimming took 6 bases from V and 4 from J; bases not matched to a gene: 9. Here the CDR3 DNA reads TGTGCCAGCAGCTCAGCGGGGGGGCCGGATTACGAGCAGTACTTC. Residues: CASSSAGGPDYEQYF.

Remarks on this clonotype: A much larger clone is a single base away; this may be a read error. The rearrangement joins TRBV20-1 to TRBJ2-5; 8 bases agree with TRBD2. The length of the CDR3 is 12 residues. In germline, CDR1 is DFQATT, CDR2 SNEGSKA (reference sequence). This CDR3 reads CSATTGRETHYF. Here the CDR3 DNA reads TGCAGTGCTACCACCGGGAGGGAGACCCATTACTTC.

This clonotype was recorded a few times. This chain connects TRBV28 to TRBJ1-2, with D uncertain. The CDR3 has 11 amino acids. Deletions cut 8 bases from V and 8 bases from J, with 12 bases between. Germline CDR1 and CDR2: MDHEN and SYDVKM. Here the CDR3 DNA reads TGTGCCAGCGCCGCCCCCGGAGGCTACACCTTC. This codes for CASAAPGGYTF.

The chain has TRBV28 and TRBJ2-1, with D unresolved. With the DNA end fitting TRBJ2-7 better, the J assignment may be wrong. The germline V gene has CDR1 MDHEN and CDR2 SYDVKM. The CDR3 consists of 15 residues. Here the CDR3 DNA reads TGTGCCAGCAGCCCCCCCCCAGCGCCCTACAATGAGCAGTACTTC. It specifies CASSPPPAPYNEQYF.

V is TRBV15 and J is TRBJ2-5, with D perhaps being TRBD1 or TRBD2 (6 bases each). The J call may be incorrect, as the DNA end agrees better with TRBJ2-7. This CDR3 has 12 amino acids. The V gene's germline CDR1 is LNHNV and CDR2 YYDKDF (reference sequence). The CDR3 here is CATSSEGGEQYF. The DNA of the CDR3 is TGTGCCACCAGCAGCGAGGGGGGCGAGCAGTACTTC.

This clonotype was counted only a few times. The J gene is TRBJ1-6, the V gene TRBV20-1; possibly TRBD1 for D (6 bases). Germline CDR1 and CDR2: DFQATT and SNEGSKA (reference sequence). V was clipped by 1 base and J by 6 bases, with 13 bases between them. The CDR3 loop spans 15 amino acids. The CDR3 DNA reads TGCAGTGCTAGAGTTGTAGGACAGAGTAATTCACCCCTCCACTTT. Translating gives CSARVVGQSNSPLHF.

The table lists this clonotype with many counts. One end of the junction varies from germline; a read error may be responsible. The chain joins TRBV9 to TRBJ2-5; D possibly corresponds to TRBD1 (5 bases). The CDR3 runs to 14 residues. Germline V gene lookup returns CDR1 SGDLS and CDR2 YYNGEE. Here the CDR3 reads CASSVGGQEETQYF. For the CDR3, the DNA is TGCGCCAGCAGTGTAGGTGGACAAGAAGAGACCCAGTACTTC.

This clonotype was observed a handful of times. A read error may be the cause here, since a much bigger clone is one base away. The V call is TRBV29-1, the J call TRBJ2-5, with no clear D. From germline, CDR1 is SQVTM and CDR2 ANQGSEA. V shed 1 base and J shed 5 bases, with 2 bases lying between them. There are 10 residues in the CDR3. The CDR3 coding sequence is TGCAGCGTTGAAGTGGAGACCCAGTACTTC. Translation: CSVEVETQYF.

This clonotype has a count of ten or more. J is TRBJ2-1 and V is TRBV29-1, with a possible D match to TRBD2 (5 bases). This CDR3 spans 14 amino acids. Germline CDR1 SQVTM, CDR2 ANQGSEA. V shed 0 bases and J shed 7 bases, with 13 bases lying between them. The chain's CDR3 is CSVEDREGNNEQFF. The CDR3 nucleotides read TGCAGCGTTGAAGATCGCGAGGGTAATAATGAGCAGTTCTTC.